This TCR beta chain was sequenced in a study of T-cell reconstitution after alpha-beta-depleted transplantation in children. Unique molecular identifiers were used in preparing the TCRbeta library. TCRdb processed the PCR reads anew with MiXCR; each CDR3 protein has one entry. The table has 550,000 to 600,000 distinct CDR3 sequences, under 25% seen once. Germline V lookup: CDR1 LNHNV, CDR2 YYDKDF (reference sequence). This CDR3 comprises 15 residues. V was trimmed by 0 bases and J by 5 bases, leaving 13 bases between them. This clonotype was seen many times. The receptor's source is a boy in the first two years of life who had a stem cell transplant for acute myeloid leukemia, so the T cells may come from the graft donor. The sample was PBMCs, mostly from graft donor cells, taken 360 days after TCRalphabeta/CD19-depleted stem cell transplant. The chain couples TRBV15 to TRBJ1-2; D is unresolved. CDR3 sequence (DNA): TGTGCCACCAGCAGAGATCCGGGAACCTCTTATGGCTACACCTTC. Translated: CATSRDPGTSYGYTF.